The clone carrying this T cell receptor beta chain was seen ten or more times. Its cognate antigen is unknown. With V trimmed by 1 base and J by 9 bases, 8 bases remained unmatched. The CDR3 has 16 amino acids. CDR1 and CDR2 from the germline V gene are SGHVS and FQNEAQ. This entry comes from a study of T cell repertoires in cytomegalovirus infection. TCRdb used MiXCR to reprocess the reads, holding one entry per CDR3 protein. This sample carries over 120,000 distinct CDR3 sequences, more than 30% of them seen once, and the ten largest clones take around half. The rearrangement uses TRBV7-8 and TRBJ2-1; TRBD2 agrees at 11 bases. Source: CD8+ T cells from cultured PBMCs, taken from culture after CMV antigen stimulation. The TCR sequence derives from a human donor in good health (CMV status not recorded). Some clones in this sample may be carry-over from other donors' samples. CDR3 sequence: CASSLGVAGGLGEQFF. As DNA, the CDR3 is TGTGCCAGCAGCTTAGGTGTAGCGGGGGGGCTCGGTGAGCAGTTCTTC.